What follows is one TCR beta chain and its context. Its antigen is still unknown. This sample is drawn from a study of the immune and genomic landscape of osteosarcoma. Study-level background: Median age at diagnosis was 27 years, range roughly 5-85.

The post-treatment osteosarcoma tumors were primary, local recurrence or metastasis specimens from poor-prognosis patients. Generated by immunoSEQ multiplex PCR, the TCRdb table keeps only in-frame clones and is missing some. The repertoire includes more than 10,000 clones, approximately 70% of them detected once, and roughly 18% sits in the top ten. General study findings and limits: External normal skin and healthy peripheral blood data provided clonality references.

Looked up from germline, CDR1 is SGHTA and CDR2 is FQGTGA. V was pared by 5 bases and J by 4 bases, with 8 bases of the junction left unmatched. The CDR3 consists of 14 residues. Sequenced: osteosarcoma tumor tissue from the lung. The clonotype originates from a human donor with osteosarcoma. The V and J genes are TRBV7-3 and TRBJ2-7, with TRBD1 matching 7 bases. For the CDR3, the DNA is TGTGCCAGCAGCCCGACAGGGTTGGAATACGAGCAGTACTTC. Translated: CASSPTGLEYEQYF.